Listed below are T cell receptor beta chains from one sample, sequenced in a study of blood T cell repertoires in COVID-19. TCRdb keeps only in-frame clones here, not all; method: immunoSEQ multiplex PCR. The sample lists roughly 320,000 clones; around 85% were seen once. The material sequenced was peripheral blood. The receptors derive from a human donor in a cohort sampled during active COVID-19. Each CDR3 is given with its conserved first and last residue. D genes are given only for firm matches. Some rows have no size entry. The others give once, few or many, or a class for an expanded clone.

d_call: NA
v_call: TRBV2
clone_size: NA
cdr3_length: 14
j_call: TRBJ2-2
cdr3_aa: CASMVQGGTGELFF
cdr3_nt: TGTGCCAGCATGGTGCAGGGGGGCACCGGGGAGCTGTTTTTT

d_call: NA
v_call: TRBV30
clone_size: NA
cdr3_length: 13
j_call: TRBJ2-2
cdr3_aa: CAWSVRGGGELFF
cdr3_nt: TGTGCCTGGAGTGTACGAGGCGGCGGGGAGCTGTTTTTT

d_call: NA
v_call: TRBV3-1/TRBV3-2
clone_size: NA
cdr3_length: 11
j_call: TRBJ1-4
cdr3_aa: CASRGGGELFF
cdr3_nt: TGTGCCAGCAGGGGCGGCGGGGAACTGTTTTTT

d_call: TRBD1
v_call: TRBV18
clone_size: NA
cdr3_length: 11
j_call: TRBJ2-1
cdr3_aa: CASSPGTDTFF
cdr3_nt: TGTGCCAGCTCACCAGGGACAGACACGTTCTTC

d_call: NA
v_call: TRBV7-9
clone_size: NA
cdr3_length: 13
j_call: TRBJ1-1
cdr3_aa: CASSLDREYEAFF
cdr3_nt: TGTGCCAGCAGCTTAGACAGAGAATATGAAGCTTTCTTT

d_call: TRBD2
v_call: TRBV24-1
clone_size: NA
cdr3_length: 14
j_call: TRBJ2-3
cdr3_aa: CATGKAGVTDTQYF
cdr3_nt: TGTGCCACCGGAAAGGCGGGGGTTACAGATACGCAGTATTTT

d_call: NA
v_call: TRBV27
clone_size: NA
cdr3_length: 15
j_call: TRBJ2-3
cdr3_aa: CASSLQNPSTDTQYF
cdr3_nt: TGTGCCAGCAGTTTACAGAATCCTAGCACAGATACGCAGTATTTT

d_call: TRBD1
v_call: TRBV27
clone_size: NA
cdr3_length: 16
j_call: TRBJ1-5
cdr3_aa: CASRRTGGVVSQPQHF
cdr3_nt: TGTGCCAGCAGACGGACAGGGGGAGTAGTAAGTCAGCCCCAGCATTTT

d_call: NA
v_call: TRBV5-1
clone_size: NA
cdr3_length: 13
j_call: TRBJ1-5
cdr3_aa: CASRGEGNVPQHF
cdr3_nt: TGCGCCAGCCGGGGGGAGGGGAATGTGCCCCAGCATTTT

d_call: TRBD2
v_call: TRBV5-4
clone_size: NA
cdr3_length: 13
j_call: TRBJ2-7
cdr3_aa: CASSSGTNYEQYF
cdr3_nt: TGTGCCAGCAGCTCCGGGACTAACTACGAGCAGTACTTC

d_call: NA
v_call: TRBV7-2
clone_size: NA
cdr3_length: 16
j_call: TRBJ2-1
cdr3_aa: CASSSGGGGGAGEQFF
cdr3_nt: TGTGCCAGCAGCTCAGGCGGCGGTGGGGGGGCTGGTGAGCAGTTCTTC

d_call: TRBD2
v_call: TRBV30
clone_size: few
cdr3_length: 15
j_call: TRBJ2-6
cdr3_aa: CAWTGGGSGANVLTF
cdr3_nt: TGTGCCTGGACCGGCGGGGGCTCTGGGGCCAACGTCCTGACTTTC

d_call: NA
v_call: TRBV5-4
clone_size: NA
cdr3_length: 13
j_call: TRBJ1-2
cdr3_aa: CASSLYGGYGYTF
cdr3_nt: TGTGCCAGCAGCTTGTACGGGGGTTACGGCTACACCTTC

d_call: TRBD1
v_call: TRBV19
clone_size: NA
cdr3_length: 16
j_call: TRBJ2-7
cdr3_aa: CASSLGQGRSNYEQYF
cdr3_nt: TGTGCCAGTAGCCTCGGACAGGGACGTTCTAACTACGAGCAGTACTTC

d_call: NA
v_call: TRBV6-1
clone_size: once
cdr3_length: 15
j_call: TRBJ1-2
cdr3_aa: CASSEGQAGYYGYTF
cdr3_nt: TGTGCCAGCAGTGAAGGCCAGGCTGGATACTATGGCTACACCTTC

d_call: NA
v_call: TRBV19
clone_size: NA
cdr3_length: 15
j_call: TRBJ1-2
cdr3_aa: CASSIDGASRDGYTF
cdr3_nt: TGTGCCAGTAGTATAGATGGGGCCTCGAGAGATGGCTACACCTTC

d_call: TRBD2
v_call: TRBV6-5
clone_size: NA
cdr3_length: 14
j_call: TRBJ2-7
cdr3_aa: CASTSRGGSYEQYF
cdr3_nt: TGTGCCAGCACGTCGCGGGGGGGTTCCTACGAGCAGTACTTC

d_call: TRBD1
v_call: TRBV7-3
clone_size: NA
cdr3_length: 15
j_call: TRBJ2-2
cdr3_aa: CASSLLGTDPGELFF
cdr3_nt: TGTGCCAGCAGCTTACTTGGGACAGATCCCGGGGAGCTGTTTTTT

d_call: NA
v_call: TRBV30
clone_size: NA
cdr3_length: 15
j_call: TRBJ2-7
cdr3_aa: CAWSVDPGFGYEQYF
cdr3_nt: TGTGCCTGGAGTGTAGATCCGGGTTTTGGCTACGAGCAGTACTTC

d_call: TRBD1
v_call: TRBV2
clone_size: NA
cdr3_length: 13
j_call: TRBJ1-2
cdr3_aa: CASSYQGQGGYTF
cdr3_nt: TGTGCCAGCAGCTACCAGGGACAGGGAGGCTACACCTTC

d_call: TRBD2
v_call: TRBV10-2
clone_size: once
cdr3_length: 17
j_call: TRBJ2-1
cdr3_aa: CASRSNSGGAAYNEQFF
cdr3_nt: TGCGCCAGCAGGTCAAATAGCGGGGGGGCAGCCTACAATGAGCAGTTCTTC

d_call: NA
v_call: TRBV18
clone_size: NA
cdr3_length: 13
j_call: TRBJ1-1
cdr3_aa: CASSPKQNTEAFF
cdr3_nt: TGTGCCAGCTCACCCAAGCAGAACACTGAAGCTTTCTTT

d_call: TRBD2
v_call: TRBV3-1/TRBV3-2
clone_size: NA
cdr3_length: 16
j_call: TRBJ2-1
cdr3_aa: CASSQRTSGDYNEQFF
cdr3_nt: TGTGCCAGCAGCCAGCGGACTAGCGGAGATTACAATGAGCAGTTCTTC

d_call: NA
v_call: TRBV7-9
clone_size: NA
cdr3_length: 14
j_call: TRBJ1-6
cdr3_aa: CASSTVSYNSPLHF
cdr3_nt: TGTGCCAGCAGCACAGTTTCCTATAATTCACCCCTCCACTTT

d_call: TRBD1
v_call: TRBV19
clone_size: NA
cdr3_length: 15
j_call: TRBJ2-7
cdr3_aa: CASSHPGQATYEQYF
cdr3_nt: TGTGCCAGTAGTCATCCGGGACAGGCAACCTACGAGCAGTACTTC

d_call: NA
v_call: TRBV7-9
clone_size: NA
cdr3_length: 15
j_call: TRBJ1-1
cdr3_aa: CASSIAPPPGDEAFF
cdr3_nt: TGTGCCAGCAGCATAGCCCCTCCCCCGGGAGACGAAGCTTTCTTT

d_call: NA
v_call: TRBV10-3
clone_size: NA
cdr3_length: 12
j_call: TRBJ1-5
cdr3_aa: CAITSDYQPQHF
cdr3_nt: TGTGCCATCACGTCGGACTATCAGCCCCAGCATTTT

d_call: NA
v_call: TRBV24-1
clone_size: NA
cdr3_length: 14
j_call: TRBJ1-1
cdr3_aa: CATSDSGVVTEAFF
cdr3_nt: TGTGCCACCAGTGATTCAGGGGTTGTCACTGAAGCTTTCTTT

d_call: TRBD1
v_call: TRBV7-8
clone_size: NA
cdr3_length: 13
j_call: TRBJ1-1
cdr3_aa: CASSEDRGRRAFF
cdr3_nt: TGTGCCAGCAGCGAAGACAGGGGGCGTAGAGCTTTCTTT

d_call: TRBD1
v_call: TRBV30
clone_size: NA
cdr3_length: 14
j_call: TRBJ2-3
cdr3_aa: CAGGQGALTDTQYF
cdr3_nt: TGTGCCGGGGGACAGGGGGCCCTCACAGATACGCAGTATTTT

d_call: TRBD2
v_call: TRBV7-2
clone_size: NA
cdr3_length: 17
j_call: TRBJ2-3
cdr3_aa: CASSLGGAFRSTDTQYF
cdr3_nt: TGTGCCAGCAGCCTCGGGGGGGCTTTTCGTAGCACAGATACGCAGTATTTT

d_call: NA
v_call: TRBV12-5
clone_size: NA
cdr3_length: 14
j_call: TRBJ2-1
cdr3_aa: CASGSGGLYNEQFF
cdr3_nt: TGTGCTAGTGGTTCAGGGGGGCTCTACAATGAGCAGTTCTTC

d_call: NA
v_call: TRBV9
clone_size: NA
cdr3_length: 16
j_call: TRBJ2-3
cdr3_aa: CASSERARRNTDTQYF
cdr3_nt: TGTGCCAGCAGCGAGAGGGCGAGGCGGAACACAGATACGCAGTATTTT

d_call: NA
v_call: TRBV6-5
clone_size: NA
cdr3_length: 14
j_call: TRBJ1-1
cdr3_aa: CASALSGVNTEAFF
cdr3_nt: TGTGCCAGCGCCCTCTCGGGGGTGAACACTGAAGCTTTCTTT

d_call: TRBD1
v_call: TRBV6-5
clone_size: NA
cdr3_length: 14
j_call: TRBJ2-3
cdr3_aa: CASGDRALTDTQYF
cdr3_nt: TGTGCCAGCGGAGACAGGGCCCTCACAGATACGCAGTATTTT

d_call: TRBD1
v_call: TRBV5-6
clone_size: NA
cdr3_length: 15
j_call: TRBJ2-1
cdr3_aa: CASSMNRGRNNEQFF
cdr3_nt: TGTGCCAGCAGCATGAACAGGGGCAGGAACAATGAGCAGTTCTTC

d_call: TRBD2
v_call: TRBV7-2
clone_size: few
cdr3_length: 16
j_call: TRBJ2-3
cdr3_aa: CASSSGLAGRQDTQYF
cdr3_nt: TGTGCCAGCAGCTCCGGACTAGCGGGGAGACAAGATACGCAGTATTTT

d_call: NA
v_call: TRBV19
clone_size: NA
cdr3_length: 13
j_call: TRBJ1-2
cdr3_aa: CASSIISRAGYTF
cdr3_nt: TGTGCCAGTAGTATAATAAGCAGGGCTGGCTACACCTTC

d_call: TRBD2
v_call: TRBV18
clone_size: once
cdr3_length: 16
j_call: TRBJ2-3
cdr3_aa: CASSQLRGGFTDTQYF
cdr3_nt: TGTGCCAGCTCCCAACTCCGGGGGGGGTTCACAGATACGCAGTATTTT

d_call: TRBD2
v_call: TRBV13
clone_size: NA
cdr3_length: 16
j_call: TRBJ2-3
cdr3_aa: CASSPTSGGPTDTQYF
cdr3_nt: TGTGCCAGCAGCCCGACTAGCGGGGGCCCCACAGATACGCAGTATTTT

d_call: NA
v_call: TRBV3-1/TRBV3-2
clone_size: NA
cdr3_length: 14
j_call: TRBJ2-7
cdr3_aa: CASSQGRGISEQYF
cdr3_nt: TGTGCCAGCAGCCAGGGAAGGGGAATCTCCGAGCAGTACTTC

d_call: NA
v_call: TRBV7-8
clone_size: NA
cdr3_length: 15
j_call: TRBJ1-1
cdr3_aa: CASSLGPGRDTEAFF
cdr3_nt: TGTGCCAGCAGCTTAGGCCCCGGGAGGGACACTGAAGCTTTCTTT

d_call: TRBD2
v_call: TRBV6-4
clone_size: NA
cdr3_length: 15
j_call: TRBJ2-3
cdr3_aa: CASSERGGSTDTQYF
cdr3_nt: TGTGCCAGCAGTGAGCGGGGGGGTAGCACAGATACGCAGTATTTT

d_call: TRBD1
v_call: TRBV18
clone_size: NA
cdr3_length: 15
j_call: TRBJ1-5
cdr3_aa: CASSLKTGADQPQHF
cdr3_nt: TGTGCCAGCTCACTAAAAACAGGGGCTGATCAGCCCCAGCATTTT

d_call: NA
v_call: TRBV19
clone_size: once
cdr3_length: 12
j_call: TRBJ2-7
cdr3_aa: CASSPGRGKQYF
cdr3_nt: TGTGCCAGTAGTCCGGGACGGGGGAAGCAGTACTTC

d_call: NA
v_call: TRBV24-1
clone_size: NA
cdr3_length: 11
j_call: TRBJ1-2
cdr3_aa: CATSDRGGYTF
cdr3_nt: TGTGCCACCAGTGATCGGGGTGGCTACACCTTC

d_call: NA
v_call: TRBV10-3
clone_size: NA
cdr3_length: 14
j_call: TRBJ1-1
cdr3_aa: CAISQGYLNTEAFF
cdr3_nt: TGTGCCATCAGTCAGGGGTACTTGAACACTGAAGCTTTCTTT

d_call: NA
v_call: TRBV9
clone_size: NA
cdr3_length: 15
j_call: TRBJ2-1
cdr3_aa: CASSEGGNRANEQFF
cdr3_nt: TGTGCCAGCAGCGAGGGGGGGAACAGGGCTAATGAGCAGTTCTTC

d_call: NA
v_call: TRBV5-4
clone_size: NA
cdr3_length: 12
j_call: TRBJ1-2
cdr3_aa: CASSLPDYGYTF
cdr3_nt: TGTGCCAGCAGCTTGCCCGACTATGGCTACACCTTC

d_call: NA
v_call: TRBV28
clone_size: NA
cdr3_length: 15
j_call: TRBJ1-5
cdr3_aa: CASSFGDYSNQPQHF
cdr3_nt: TGTGCCAGCAGTTTCGGGGACTATAGCAATCAGCCCCAGCATTTT

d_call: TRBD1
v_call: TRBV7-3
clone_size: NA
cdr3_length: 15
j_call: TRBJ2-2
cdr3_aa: CASSITGGATGELFF
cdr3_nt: TGTGCCAGCAGCATAACAGGGGGCGCCACCGGGGAGCTGTTTTTT

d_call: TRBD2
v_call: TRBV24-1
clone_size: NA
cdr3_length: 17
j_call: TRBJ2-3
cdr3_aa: CATSDPTSGGAPDTQYF
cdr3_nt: TGTGCCACCAGTGACCCGACTAGCGGGGGGGCCCCAGATACGCAGTATTTT

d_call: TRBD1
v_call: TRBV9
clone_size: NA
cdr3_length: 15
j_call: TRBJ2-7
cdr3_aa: CASSVVSGGLGEQYF
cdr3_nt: TGTGCCAGCAGCGTAGTTTCAGGGGGCTTGGGGGAGCAGTACTTC

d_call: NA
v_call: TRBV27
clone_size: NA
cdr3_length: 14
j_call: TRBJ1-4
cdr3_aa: CATKQEAGQEKLFF
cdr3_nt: TGTGCCACCAAACAAGAGGCAGGGCAAGAAAAACTGTTTTTT

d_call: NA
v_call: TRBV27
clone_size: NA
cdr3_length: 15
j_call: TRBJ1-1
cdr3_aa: CASSLLRGGGTEAFF
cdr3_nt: TGTGCCAGCAGTTTATTGAGGGGAGGGGGAACTGAAGCTTTCTTT